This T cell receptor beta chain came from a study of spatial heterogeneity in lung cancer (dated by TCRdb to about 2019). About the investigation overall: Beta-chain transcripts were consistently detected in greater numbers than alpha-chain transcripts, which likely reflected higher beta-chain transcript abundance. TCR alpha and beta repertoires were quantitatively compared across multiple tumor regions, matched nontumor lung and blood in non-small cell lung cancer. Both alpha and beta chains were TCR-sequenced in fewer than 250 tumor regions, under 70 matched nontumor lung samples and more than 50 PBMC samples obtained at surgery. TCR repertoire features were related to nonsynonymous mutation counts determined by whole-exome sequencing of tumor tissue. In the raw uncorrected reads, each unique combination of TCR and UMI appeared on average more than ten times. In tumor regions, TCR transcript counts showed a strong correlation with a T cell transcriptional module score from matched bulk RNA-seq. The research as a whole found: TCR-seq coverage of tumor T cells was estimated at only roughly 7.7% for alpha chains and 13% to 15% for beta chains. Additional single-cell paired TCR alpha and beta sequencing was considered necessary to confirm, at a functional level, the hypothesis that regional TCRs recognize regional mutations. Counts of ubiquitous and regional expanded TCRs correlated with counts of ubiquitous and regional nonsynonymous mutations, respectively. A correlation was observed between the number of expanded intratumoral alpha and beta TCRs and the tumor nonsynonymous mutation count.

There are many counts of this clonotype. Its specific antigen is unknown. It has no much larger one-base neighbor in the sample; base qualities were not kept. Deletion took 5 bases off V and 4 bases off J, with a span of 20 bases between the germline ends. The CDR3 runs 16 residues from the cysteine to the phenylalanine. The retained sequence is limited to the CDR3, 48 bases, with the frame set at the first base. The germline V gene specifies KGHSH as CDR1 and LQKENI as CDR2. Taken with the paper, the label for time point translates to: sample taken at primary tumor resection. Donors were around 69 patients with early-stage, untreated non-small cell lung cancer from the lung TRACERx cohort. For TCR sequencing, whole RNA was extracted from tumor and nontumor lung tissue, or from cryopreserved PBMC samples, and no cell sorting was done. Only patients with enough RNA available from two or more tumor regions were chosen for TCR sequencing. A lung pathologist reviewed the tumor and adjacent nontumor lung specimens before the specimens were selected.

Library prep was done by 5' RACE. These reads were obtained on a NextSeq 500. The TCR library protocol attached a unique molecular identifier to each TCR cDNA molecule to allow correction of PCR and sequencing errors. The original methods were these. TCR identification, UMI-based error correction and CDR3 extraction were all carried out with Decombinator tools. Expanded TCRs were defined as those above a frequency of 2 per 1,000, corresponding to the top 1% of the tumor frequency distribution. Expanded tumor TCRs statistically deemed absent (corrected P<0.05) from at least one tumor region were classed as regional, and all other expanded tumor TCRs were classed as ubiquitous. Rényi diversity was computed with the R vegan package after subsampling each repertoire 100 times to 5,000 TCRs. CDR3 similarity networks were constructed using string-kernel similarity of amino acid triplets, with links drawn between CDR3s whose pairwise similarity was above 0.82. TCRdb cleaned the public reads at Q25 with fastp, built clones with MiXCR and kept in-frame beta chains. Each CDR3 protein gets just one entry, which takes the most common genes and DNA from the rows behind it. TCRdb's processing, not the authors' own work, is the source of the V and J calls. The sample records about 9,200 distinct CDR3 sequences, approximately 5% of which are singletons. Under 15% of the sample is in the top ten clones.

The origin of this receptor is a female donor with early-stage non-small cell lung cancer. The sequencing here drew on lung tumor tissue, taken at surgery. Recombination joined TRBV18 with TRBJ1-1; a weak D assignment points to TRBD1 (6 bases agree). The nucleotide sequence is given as TGTGCCAGCTCATCGGAGGCGGGGGGCGCGGGCACTGAAGCTTTCTTT. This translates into CASSSEAGGAGTEAFF.